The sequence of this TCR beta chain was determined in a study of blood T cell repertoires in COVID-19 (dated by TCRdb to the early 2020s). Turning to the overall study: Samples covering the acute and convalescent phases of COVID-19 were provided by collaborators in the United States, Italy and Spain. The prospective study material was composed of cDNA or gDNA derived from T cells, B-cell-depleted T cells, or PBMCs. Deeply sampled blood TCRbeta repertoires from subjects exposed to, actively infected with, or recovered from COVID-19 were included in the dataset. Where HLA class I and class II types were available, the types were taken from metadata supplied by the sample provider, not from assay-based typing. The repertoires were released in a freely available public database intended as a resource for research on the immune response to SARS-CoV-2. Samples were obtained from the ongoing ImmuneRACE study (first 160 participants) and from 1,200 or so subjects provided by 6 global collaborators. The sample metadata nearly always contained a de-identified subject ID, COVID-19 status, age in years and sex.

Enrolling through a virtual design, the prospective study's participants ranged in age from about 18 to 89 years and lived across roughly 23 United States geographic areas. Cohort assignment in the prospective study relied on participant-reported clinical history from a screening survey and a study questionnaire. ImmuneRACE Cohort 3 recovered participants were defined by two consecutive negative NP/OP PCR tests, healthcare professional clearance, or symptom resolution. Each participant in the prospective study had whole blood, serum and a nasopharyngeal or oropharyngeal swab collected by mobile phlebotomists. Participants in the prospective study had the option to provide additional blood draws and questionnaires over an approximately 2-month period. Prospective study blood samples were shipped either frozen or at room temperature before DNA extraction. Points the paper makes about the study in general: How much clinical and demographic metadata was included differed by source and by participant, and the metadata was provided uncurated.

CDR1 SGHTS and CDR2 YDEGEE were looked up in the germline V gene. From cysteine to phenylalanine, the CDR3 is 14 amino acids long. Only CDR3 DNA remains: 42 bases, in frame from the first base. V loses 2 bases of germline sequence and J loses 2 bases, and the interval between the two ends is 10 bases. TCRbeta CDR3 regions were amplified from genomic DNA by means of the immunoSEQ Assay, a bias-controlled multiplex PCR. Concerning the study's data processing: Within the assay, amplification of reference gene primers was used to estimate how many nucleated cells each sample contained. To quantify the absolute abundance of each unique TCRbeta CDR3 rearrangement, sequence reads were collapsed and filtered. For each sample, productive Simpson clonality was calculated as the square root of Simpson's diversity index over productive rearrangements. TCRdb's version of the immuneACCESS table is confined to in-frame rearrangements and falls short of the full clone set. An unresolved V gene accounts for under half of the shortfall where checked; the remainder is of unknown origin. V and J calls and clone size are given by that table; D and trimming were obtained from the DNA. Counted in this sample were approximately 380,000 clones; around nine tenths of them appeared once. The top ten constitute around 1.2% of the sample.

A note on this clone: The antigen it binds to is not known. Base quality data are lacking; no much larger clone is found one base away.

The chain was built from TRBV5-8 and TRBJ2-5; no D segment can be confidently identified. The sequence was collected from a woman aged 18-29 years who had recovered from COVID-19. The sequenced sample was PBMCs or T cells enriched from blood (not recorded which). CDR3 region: CASSFSRLQETQYF. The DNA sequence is TGTGCCAGCAGCTTTTCCAGGTTACAAGAGACCCAGTACTTC.